Presented here are 17 T cell receptor beta chains from one specimen sequenced in a study of beta chain features in type 1 diabetes. Every isolated RNA sample was fully reverse transcribed, so sequencing captured expressed TCRB transcripts. The method was immunoSEQ multiplex PCR; TCRdb's version includes in-frame clones alone and lacks a portion of them. The table lists fewer than 900,000 clones, around a sixth of them singletons, with about 0.02% in the top ten. Material for sequencing was naive CD4+ T cells from blood. Receptors were obtained from a young woman in good health.

This clone came up a few times. The chain combines TRBV19 with TRBJ1-2; 8 bases align to TRBD1. The germline CDR1 and CDR2 sequences are LNHDA and SQIVND (reference sequence). CDR3 length: 16 amino acids. V lost 4 bases to trimming and J lost 7 bases; unmatched junction nucleotides: 14. The CDR3 nucleotides read TGTGCCAGTAGTAAAGTCGACAGCGCTCAGGGGGCTGGCTACACCTTC. Its protein is CASSKVDSAQGAGYTF.

The CDR3 DNA is TGTGCCAGCAGTGCGGACCGCGGTAGCTACGAGCAGTACTTC. It translates to CASSADRGSYEQYF. The rearrangement links TRBV2 to TRBJ2-7, with D uncertain. This CDR3 has 14 residues. Germline CDR1 is SNHLY and CDR2 is FYNNEI. Between the trimmed V and J ends, which lost 4 bases and 3 bases, there was a span of 13 bases. The full variable domain, rest sourced from reference TRBV2 and TRBJ2-7, is EPEVTQTPSHQVTQMGQEVILRCVPISNHLYFYWYRQILGQKVEFLVSFYNNEISEKSEIFDDQFSVERPDGSNFTLKIRSTKLEDSAMYFCASSADRGSYEQYFGPGTRLTVT.

In its sample, this clone was seen a few times. This rearrangement joins TRBV11-2 to TRBJ2-5, with D perhaps being TRBD1 or TRBD2 (5 bases each). This CDR3 region has 14 residues. CDR1 and CDR2 from the germline V gene are SGHAT and FQNNGV. V was trimmed by 0 bases and J by 7 bases, leaving 12 bases between them. The CDR3 nucleotides are TGTGCCAGCAGCTTAGATCGAGGGGTGCGGACCCAGTACTTC. Translating it yields CASSLDRGVRTQYF.

The genes are TRBV5-4 and TRBJ2-5; TRBD2 agrees at 10 bases. V trimming: 2 bases; J trimming: 2 bases; junction bases outside the gene matches: 3. In germline, CDR1 is SGHNT, CDR2 YYREEE (reference sequence). CDR3 length: 15 amino acids. CDR3 amino acids: CASSFTSGTQETQYF. CDR3 coding DNA: TGTGCCAGCAGCTTCACTAGCGGGACGCAAGAGACCCAGTACTTC.

This clone was seen more than once but under ten times. The J gene is TRBJ2-3, the V gene TRBV19, with TRBD2 matching over 10 bases. The germline V gene encodes CDR1 LNHDA and CDR2 SQIVND (reference sequence). This CDR3 has 18 residues. V was clipped by 2 bases and J by 1 base; unmatched bases: 9. The CDR3 DNA is TGTGCCAGTAGTATAAGGCTAGCGGGAGCTCGAGGCACAGATACGCAGTATTTT. Amino acid sequence: CASSIRLAGARGTDTQYF.

The chain recombines TRBV19 with TRBJ2-1; 8 bases line up with TRBD2. Germline V gene data show CDR1 as LNHDA and CDR2 as SQIVND (reference sequence). The CDR3 runs to 13 residues. The junction had 1 base not matched to a gene; V was cut back by 0 bases and J by 9 bases. The CDR3 region is CASSIEGLVEQFF. CDR3 nucleotide sequence: TGTGCCAGTAGTATAGAGGGACTAGTTGAGCAGTTCTTC.

This clone has more than one count but fewer than ten. The same CDR3 can be traced to other DNA sequences in this sample. The V call is TRBV6-6, the J call TRBJ2-7; TRBD1 is a possible D gene (5 bases). In germline, CDR1 is MNHNY, CDR2 SVGAGI (reference sequence). With 2 bases removed from V and 0 bases from J, the gap between germline ends came to 11 bases. CDR3 length equals 15 residues. The CDR3 sequence: CASSYGQGVSYEQYF. Written as DNA, the CDR3 is TGTGCCAGCAGTTACGGGCAGGGTGTCTCCTACGAGCAGTACTTC.

The sample holds a few counts of this clone. The chain has TRBV5-1 and TRBJ2-1, with TRBD2 matching 8 bases. The germline gives CDR1 SGHRS, CDR2 YFSETQ. The trim removed 6 bases at V and 8 bases at J, leaving 13 bases unmatched. This CDR3 spans 15 amino acids. The CDR3 loop is CASKSPAGGADEQFF. CDR3 sequence (DNA): TGCGCCAGCAAGTCTCCCGCGGGAGGTGCGGATGAGCAGTTCTTC.

The rearrangement uses TRBV6-1 and TRBJ1-1, with a tentative D call TRBD1 (5 bases). The length of the CDR3 is 11 residues. V lost 10 bases to trimming and J lost 5 bases, with 11 bases between them. CDR1 and CDR2 (germline): MNHNS, SASEGT. The CDR3 region is CATGGKTEAFF. CDR3 sequence (DNA): TGTGCCACGGGGGGGAAGACTGAAGCTTTCTTT.

V usage is TRBV7-9 and J usage is TRBJ1-4, with TRBD1 identical over 7 bases. Germline loops: CDR1 SEHNR, CDR2 FQNEAQ (reference sequence). The CDR3 length is 14 residues. J gave up 7 bases and V 5 bases, and 7 bases lay outside the gene matches. CDR3 region: CASSRKGAGEKLFF. Written as DNA, the CDR3 is TGTGCCAGCAGCCGAAAGGGGGCAGGTGAAAAACTGTTTTTT.

This clone has just a few counts. V usage is TRBV9 and J usage is TRBJ2-3; unclear D gene. Deletions cut 3 bases from V and 2 bases from J, with 10 bases between. The CDR3 extends over 14 amino acids. Germline assignment: CDR1 SGDLS and CDR2 YYNGEE. This CDR3 reads CASSATIATDTQYF. The CDR3 DNA sequence: TGTGCCAGCAGCGCCACTATCGCCACAGATACGCAGTATTTT.

This clone was seen a few times. The CDR3 protein is CASSKTGELFF. CDR3 DNA: TGTGCCAGTAGTAAGACCGGGGAGCTGTTTTTT. The genes are TRBV19 and TRBJ2-2; D gene unclear. Germline V lookup: CDR1 LNHDA, CDR2 SQIVND (reference sequence). The CDR3 totals 11 residues. Between the trimmed V and J ends, which lost 4 bases and 5 bases, there was a span of 2 bases.

This sequence joins TRBV6-1 and TRBJ2-1; 14 nucleotides match TRBD2. CDR1 MNHNS and CDR2 SASEGT come from the germline V gene. CDR3 size: 16 residues. The trim removed 4 bases at V and 9 bases at J, leaving 8 bases unmatched. CDR3 loop: CASSVGLAGVPFEQFF. In DNA, the CDR3 is TGTGCCAGCAGTGTGGGACTAGCGGGAGTTCCCTTTGAGCAGTTCTTC.

The chain employs TRBV2 and TRBJ2-2, with TRBD1 matching 10 bases. CDR1 SNHLY and CDR2 FYNNEI come from the germline V gene. Losses at the gene ends were 5 bases for V and 3 bases for J; bases not matched to a gene: 3. The CDR3 covers 15 residues. In DNA, the CDR3 is TGTGCCAGCAGTTGGACAGGGGGTGACACCGGGGAGCTGTTTTTT. Protein product: CASSWTGGDTGELFF.

This clone has more than one count but fewer than ten. The same CDR3 is also encoded by other DNA sequences in this sample. The J gene is TRBJ2-1, the V gene TRBV9; 10 bases agree with TRBD2. V lost 4 bases, J lost 1 base, and 5 bases stayed unmatched. Germline loops: CDR1 SGDLS, CDR2 YYNGEE. The CDR3 has 16 residues. The CDR3 DNA reads TGTGCCAGCAGCCCAAGGACTAGCGGATCCTACAATGAGCAGTTCTTC. Protein: CASSPRTSGSYNEQFF.

This clone is a singleton in its sample. The chain combines TRBV6-1 with TRBJ2-5; D gene unclear. Per germline, CDR1 MNHNS and CDR2 SASEGT. The CDR3 consists of 14 residues. Trimming pared 3 bases from V and 2 bases from J, leaving 10 bases between. CDR3 bases: TGTGCCAGCAGTGAGGTCAGGCGTCAAGAGACCCAGTACTTC. It is translated as CASSEVRRQETQYF.

The chain couples TRBV5-1 to TRBJ2-5, with D unclear. Trimming pared 4 bases from V and 2 bases from J, leaving 9 bases between. Germline loops: CDR1 SGHRS, CDR2 YFSETQ. This CDR3 spans 13 amino acids. CDR3 DNA sequence: TGCGCCAGCAGCCCCGTAGGGCAAGAGACCCAGTACTTC. It specifies CASSPVGQETQYF.